The rows below give T cell receptor beta chains drawn from one sample of a study of blood T cell repertoires in COVID-19. Libraries were prepared by immunoSEQ multiplex PCR; TCRdb keeps only in-frame clonotypes and omits some of them. The data show some 120,000 clones, approximately 83% seen once. Sequenced: peripheral blood. These receptors all stem from a woman between 45 and 65 years old who had recovered from COVID-19. Both conserved end residues are part of each CDR3.

CASSSQGAGNTEAFF,TRBJ1-1,TRBV7-2
CASSDIVVAGGVETQYF,TRBJ2-5,TRBV2
CASSLGANTQYF,TRBJ2-3,TRBV7-3
CASSSPREGLNSPLHF,TRBJ1-6,TRBV5-6
CASDRGSSGYTF,TRBJ1-2,TRBV2
CASGQGAQNTGELFF,TRBJ2-2,TRBV10-1
CSVRHLESTEAFF,TRBJ1-1,TRBV29-1
CATHKTGRGDTGELFF,TRBJ2-2,TRBV5-6
CASSLRVHMNEQFF,TRBJ2-1,TRBV13
CASSSGGTGPSGANVLTF,TRBJ2-6,TRBV5-1
CASSLSLAGGHEQFF,TRBJ2-1,TRBV5-1
CASKGAGRNEQFF,TRBJ2-1,TRBV6-5
CASSSPQKAGGTTDTQYF,TRBJ2-3,TRBV7-3
CASSPAETGSRLQYF,TRBJ2-3,TRBV28
CATSRDRGAYEQYF,TRBJ2-7,TRBV15
CATSDLARGSRTDTQYF,TRBJ2-3,TRBV24-1
CASSSTTGMNTEAFF,TRBJ1-1,TRBV18
CAWRRLAGKVRYNEQFF,TRBJ2-1,TRBV30
CASSQEGGGLLNEKLFF,TRBJ1-4,TRBV4-2
CASSPHRGETQYF,TRBJ2-5,TRBV18
CASSAESGGYQYF,TRBJ2-4,TRBV2
CASSLGGGSNEKLFF,TRBJ1-4,TRBV5-6
CASSSRTGYTGELFF,TRBJ2-2,TRBV7-2
CASSHLTGNTEAFF,TRBJ1-1,TRBV5-4
CASSPGGITGELFF,TRBJ2-2,TRBV3-1/TRBV3-2
CASSLVSSNQPQHF,TRBJ1-5,TRBV7-8
CASRGLRSSYNEQFF,TRBJ2-1,TRBV7-8
CASSFLSGGLGGYTF,TRBJ1-2,TRBV27
CAWSLPPATSEQFF,TRBJ2-1,TRBV30
CASSEGLAGGLGNEQFF,TRBJ2-1,TRBV9
CASSLSGTGRQETQYF,TRBJ2-5,TRBV11-2
CASRGRDGGDTDTQYF,TRBJ2-3,TRBV10-2
CASSMWDRGLFF,TRBJ2-1,TRBV11-3
CASSLRGEGGRETQYF,TRBJ2-5,TRBV3-1/TRBV3-2
CASSLRTWYGSYTF,TRBJ1-2,TRBV11-2
CASSLQGDYGYTF,TRBJ1-2,TRBV2
CASSITSRGQPQHF,TRBJ1-5,TRBV19
CASSARTGLQETQYF,TRBJ2-5,TRBV9
CASSEVGGPDTQYF,TRBJ2-3,TRBV6-1
CASSTAGEQYF,TRBJ2-7,TRBV6-5
CASSETSGAPTGNEQFF,TRBJ2-1,TRBV10-1
CASSKAGGRWNEQFF,TRBJ2-1,TRBV28
CASSARASDEQYF,TRBJ2-7,TRBV5-1
CASTFRRGVQETQYF,TRBJ2-5,TRBV2
CASSVSPERTDTQYF,TRBJ2-3,TRBV9
CASRHRGLAGANVLTF,TRBJ2-6,TRBV5-8
CASSQDLASGPTGELFF,TRBJ2-2,TRBV4-2
CASSLTWGRSPNSGANVLTF,TRBJ2-6,TRBV7-8